This T cell receptor beta chain stems from a study of blood T cell repertoires in COVID-19. This clone was seen at least ten times. The table came from immunoSEQ multiplex PCR; TCRdb's copy has only in-frame clones and leaves some out. The table shows more than 150,000 clones, with 60% to 80% occurring only once. Per the germline V gene, CDR1 is SGHRS and CDR2 is YFSETQ. Between the trimmed V and J ends, which lost 4 bases and 6 bases, there was a span of 5 bases. The CDR3 consists of 11 residues. The sequenced sample was PBMCs or T cells enriched from blood (not recorded which). The source is a man aged 55 to 70 who had been exposed to COVID-19. The rearrangement links TRBV5-1 to TRBJ2-1; maybe TRBD1 (5 bases). Here the CDR3 reads CASSRGNEQFF. CDR3 DNA: TGCGCCAGCAGCAGGGGCAATGAGCAGTTCTTC.